This is a list of T cell receptor beta chains from one sample in a study of cytomegalovirus exposure and HLA in healthy donors. TCRdb's table, derived via immunoSEQ multiplex PCR, lists solely in-frame clones and lacks some. Among more than 80,000 clones, around 75% were seen once, and the ten largest hold approximately 2.8%. The sample consisted of PBMCs. All receptors come from a female donor in good health and CMV-seronegative. CDR3s include the opening cysteine and the closing phenylalanine or tryptophan. Each record gives: clone size, J gene, V gene, CDR3 protein. Clone size is given for some rows only: seen once, a few or many times, or a class if the clone is expanded.

once	-	TRBV6-5	CASSYSSGSSYEQYF
-	TRBJ2-7	TRBV5-5	CASSAAVAPYEQYF
once	TRBJ1-5	TRBV7-6	CASSLQGGNQPQHF
-	TRBJ2-3	TRBV30	CAWTPGLAGVGDTQYF
-	TRBJ1-5	TRBV27	CASSLGTGQGSNQPQHF
-	TRBJ1-6	TRBV7-2	CASSLGRTGSGSPLHF
-	TRBJ2-5	TRBV4-1	CASSLDRGDPEETQYF
-	TRBJ1-1	TRBV7-9	CSSSPGQGTAFF
once	TRBJ2-7	TRBV7-9	CASSLKREVNHEQYF
few	TRBJ1-1	TRBV6-6	CASSSPDRGSTEAFF
-	TRBJ2-1	TRBV10-1	CASSSGRNLYNEQFF
-	TRBJ2-3	TRBV5-4	CASSYDRGDTQYF
-	TRBJ1-3	TRBV27	CASSPMGADSAGNTIYF
-	TRBJ2-1	TRBV5-1	CASSRGTYWDEQFF
-	TRBJ1-1	TRBV10-3	CAISRRQDGDTEAFF
-	TRBJ2-6	TRBV7-3	CASSPGSGANVLTF
-	TRBJ2-5	TRBV13	CASSPSVGSGRQTQYF
-	TRBJ2-1	TRBV6-1	CASSPLAGSYNEQFF
-	TRBJ1-5	TRBV6-1	CASSEQYSNQPQHF
few	TRBJ2-1	TRBV27	CASSLEPGLALYEQFF
-	TRBJ2-1	TRBV11-2	CASSPTRRERGYNEQFF
-	TRBJ2-3	TRBV5-1	CASSLDTTDTQYF